The source of this T cell receptor beta chain is a study of blood T cell repertoires in COVID-19. This clone was detected once. Germline V gene lookup returns CDR1 SGDLS and CDR2 YYNGEE. V lost 0 bases to trimming and J lost 3 bases; unmatched junction nucleotides: 2. The CDR3 sequence is 15 residues long. Sequenced by immunoSEQ multiplex PCR; TCRdb stores in-frame clones only, minus some. The sample yields 190,000 or so clones, around nine tenths seen once. The chain has TRBV9 and TRBJ2-1; 8 bases agree with TRBD2. Sequencing was carried out using peripheral blood. The receptor's source is a woman between 18 and 30 years old who had recovered from COVID-19. CDR3 region: CASSVVRGGYNEQFF. Here the CDR3 DNA reads TGTGCCAGCAGCGTAGTTCGGGGGGGCTACAATGAGCAGTTCTTC. Combining the CDR3 with reference TRBV9 and TRBJ2-1 gives the whole variable domain DSGVTQTPKHLITATGQRVTLRCSPRSGDLSVYWYQQSLDQGLQFLIQYYNGEERAKGNILERFSAQQFPDLHSELNLSSLELGDSALYFCASSVVRGGYNEQFFGPGTRLTVL.